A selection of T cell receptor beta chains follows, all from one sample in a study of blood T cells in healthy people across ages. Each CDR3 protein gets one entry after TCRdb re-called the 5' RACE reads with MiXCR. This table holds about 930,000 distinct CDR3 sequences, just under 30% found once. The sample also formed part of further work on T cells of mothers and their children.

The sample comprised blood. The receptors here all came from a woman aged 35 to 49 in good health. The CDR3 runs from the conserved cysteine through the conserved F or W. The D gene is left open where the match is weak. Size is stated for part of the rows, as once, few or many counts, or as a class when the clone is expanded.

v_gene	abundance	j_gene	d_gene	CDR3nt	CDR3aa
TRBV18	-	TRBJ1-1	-	TGTGCCAGCTCACCACCCGTTTCAATCCAGGGGTACACTGAAGCTTTCTTT	CASSPPVSIQGYTEAFF
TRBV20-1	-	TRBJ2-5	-	TGCAGTGCTAGAGGGGGGCGGGGGCCCCAAGAGACCCAGTACTTC	CSARGGRGPQETQYF
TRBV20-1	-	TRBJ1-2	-	TGCAGTGCTCAACCGACAGGTGGCTATGGCTACACCTTC	CSAQPTGGYGYTF
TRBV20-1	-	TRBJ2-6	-	TGCAGTGCTAGAGATCTAGCGGGGACAGGACGCTCTGGGGCCAACGTCCTGACTTTC	CSARDLAGTGRSGANVLTF
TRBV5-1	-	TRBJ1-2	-	TGCGCCAGCAGCTTGGGCTCAGCCGGGGAAGTGTATGGCTACACCTTC	CASSLGSAGEVYGYTF
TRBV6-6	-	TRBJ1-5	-	TGTGCCAGCACCGGGGGGGGTAGCAATCAGCCCCAGCATTTT	CASTGGGSNQPQHF
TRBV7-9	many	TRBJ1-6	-	TGTGCCAGCAGCCCGCCCCCTTTTTCACCCCTCCACTTT	CASSPPPFSPLHF
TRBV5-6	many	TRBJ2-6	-	TGTGCCAGCAACCTGAGCCCCTCTGGGGCCAACGTCCTGACTTTC	CASNLSPSGANVLTF
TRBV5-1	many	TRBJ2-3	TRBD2	TGCGCCAGCAGCTCGGGACTAGCGGGCGGTCTGACAGATACGCAGTATTTT	CASSSGLAGGLTDTQYF
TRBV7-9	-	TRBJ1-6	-	TGTGCCAGCAGTCCGCAGGACGCGCGAAATTCACCCCTCCACTTT	CASSPQDARNSPLHF
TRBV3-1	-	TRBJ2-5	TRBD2	TGTGCCAGCGGCCAAGATATGGTCCCTAGCGGGGGGCCCCAAGAGACCCAGTACTTC	CASGQDMVPSGGPQETQYF
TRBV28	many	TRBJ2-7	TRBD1	TGTGCCAGCGGTCCGCCCAGGGGGCTCTTTAGTTACGAGCAGTACTTC	CASGPPRGLFSYEQYF
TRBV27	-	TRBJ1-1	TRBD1	TGTGCCAGCAGTTTACAACAGGGGGTAAGAAGTCGAGCTTTCTTT	CASSLQQGVRSRAFF
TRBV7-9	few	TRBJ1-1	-	TGTGCCAGCAGACCCTCTGGGGGCGCGAGGAACACTGAAGCTTTCTTT	CASRPSGGARNTEAFF
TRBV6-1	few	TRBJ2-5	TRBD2	TGTGCCAGCAGTGACTTAGCGGGGGGGCCAGAGACCCAGTACTTC	CASSDLAGGPETQYF
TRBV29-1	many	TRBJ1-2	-	TGCAGCGTTGAAGATCGGGCAGGGAGGGACGGCTACACCTTC	CSVEDRAGRDGYTF
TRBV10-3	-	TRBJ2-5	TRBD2	TGTGCCATCAGTGCCCTAGCGGGGAGAGGAGAGACCCAGTACTTC	CAISALAGRGETQYF
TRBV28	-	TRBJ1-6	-	TGTGCCAGCAGTTTACTCTCAGGGGCCCTCCACTTT	CASSLLSGALHF
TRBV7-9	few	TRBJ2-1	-	TGTGCCAGCAGCTTAGCGGGGATTACACCGACGGATGAGCAGTTCTTC	CASSLAGITPTDEQFF
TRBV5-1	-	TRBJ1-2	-	TGCGCCAGCAGCCCAATAGGGGAAAGCGGCTACACCTTC	CASSPIGESGYTF
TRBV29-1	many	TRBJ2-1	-	TGCAGCGCCAATGAGGGACTTTTCACGTACAATGAGCAGTTCTTC	CSANEGLFTYNEQFF
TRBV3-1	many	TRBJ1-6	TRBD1	TGTGCCAGCAGCCGACGACAGGGACCTTCACCCCTCCACTTT	CASSRRQGPSPLHF
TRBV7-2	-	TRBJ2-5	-	TGTGCCAGCAGCATACTAGTTTTGGAGACCCAGTACTTC	CASSILVLETQYF
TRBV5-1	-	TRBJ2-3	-	TGCGCCAGCAGCCCCATAGCTAGCCGCAGCACAGATACGCAGTATTTT	CASSPIASRSTDTQYF
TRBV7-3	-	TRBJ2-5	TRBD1	TGTGCCAGCGGCTCCGGTAGGACAGGGGAGACCCAGTACTTC	CASGSGRTGETQYF
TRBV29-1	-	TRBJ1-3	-	TGCAGCGTTGGGACACTCTCTGGAAACACCATATATTTT	CSVGTLSGNTIYF
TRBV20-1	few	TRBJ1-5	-	TGCAGTGCACGACGTTCGTATAGCAGTCAGCCCCAGCATTTT	CSARRSYSSQPQHF
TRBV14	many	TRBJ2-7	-	TGTGCCAGCAGCCAAATGAGGGGGATCTCCTACGAGCAGTACTTC	CASSQMRGISYEQYF
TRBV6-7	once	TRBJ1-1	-	TGTGCCAGCAGTCACCGCCGGACAAGTGCTGAAGCTTTCTTT	CASSHRRTSAEAFF
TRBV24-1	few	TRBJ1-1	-	TGTGCCACCAGTGAAAGTCAACGGAACACTGAAGCTTTCTTT	CATSESQRNTEAFF
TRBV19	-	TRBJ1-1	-	TGTGCCAGTATGGTGGGTCGGAGCACTGAAGCTTTCTTT	CASMVGRSTEAFF
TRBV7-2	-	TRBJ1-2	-	TGTGCCAGCAGCTCGTATCGTCGGTATGGCTACACCTTC	CASSSYRRYGYTF
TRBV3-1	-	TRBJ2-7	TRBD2	TGTGCCAGCAGCCGAGCGGGGGGCGTCCCCAATGAGCAGTACTTC	CASSRAGGVPNEQYF
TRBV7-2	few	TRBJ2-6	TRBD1	TGTGCCAGCAGCTTAGGGGGACAGGATAACTCTGGGGCCAACGTCCTGACTTTC	CASSLGGQDNSGANVLTF
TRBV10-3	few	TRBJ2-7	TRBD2	TGTGCCACCCGGGGGGGCAGGGAGGATTCCTACGAGCAGTACTTC	CATRGGREDSYEQYF
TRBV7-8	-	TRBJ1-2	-	TGTGCCAGCAGCAGATCGGGATCTAACTATGGCTACACCTTC	CASSRSGSNYGYTF